What follows describes a single T cell receptor beta chain. This sample is drawn from a study of blood T cell repertoires in COVID-19. TCRdb's table, derived via immunoSEQ multiplex PCR, lists solely in-frame clones and lacks some. The repertoire consists of about 260,000 clones, with approximately 89% occurring once and the leading ten covering roughly a tenth. Sequences were obtained from peripheral blood. This clonotype originated in a woman between 70 and 85 years old with COVID-19, enrolled during active disease.

CDR3 in amino acids: CASGGDDYEQYF. As DNA, the CDR3 is TGTGCCAGCGGGGGGGACGACTACGAGCAGTACTTC. V usage is TRBV2 and J usage is TRBJ2-7; 7 bases fit TRBD2. The CDR3 contains 12 residues. With 8 bases clipped from V and 3 bases from J, the junction kept 4 bases outside the gene matches. The germline CDR1 and CDR2 sequences are SNHLY and FYNNEI. Full variable domain (outside the CDR3, taken from reference TRBV2 and TRBJ2-7): EPEVTQTPSHQVTQMGQEVILRCVPISNHLYFYWYRQILGQKVEFLVSFYNNEISEKSEIFDDQFSVERPDGSNFTLKIRSTKLEDSAMYFCASGGDDYEQYFGPGTRLTVT.